One T cell receptor (beta chain) is described in this entry. What it recognizes is unknown. The source of the sample is a study of graft-versus-host responses after intestinal transplantation. For the study at large: Every recipient underwent anti-thymocyte globulin induction, then tacrolimus and steroids for roughly 3 years.

Findings and caveats of the study: Analysis identified GvH clones in recipient marrow, with some appearing first in ileum or blood.

With 4 bases removed from V and 5 bases from J, the gap between germline ends came to 13 bases. The CDR3 is 13 residues long. Germline CDR1 SGHDT, CDR2 YYEEEE. Measured with immunoSEQ multiplex PCR; TCRdb has only the in-frame clones, and not every one. Among 20,000 to 25,000 clones, approximately 82% were seen once, and the ten largest hold 0.93%. The J gene is TRBJ2-7, the V gene TRBV5-6; a possible D gene is TRBD1 (6 bases). This clonotype originated in a human donor who was the organ donor for an intestinal transplant. Specimen: unstimulated CD8+ T cells sorted from spleen or lymph node cells, collected before transplant. The CDR3 DNA reads TGTGCCAGCAGCCTGGGGACACTGCACGAGCAGTACTTC. This sequence encodes CASSLGTLHEQYF.